A single sample is the source of the 23 T cell receptor beta chains below, sequenced in a study of T cells in Graves' hyperthyroidism and ophthalmopathy. There were TCR beta CDR3 regions amplified from RNA transcripts. HTBI primers were employed in a first-round RT-PCR of the TCR CDR3. A single record per CDR3 protein comes from TCRdb applying MiXCR to the multiplex PCR reads. Of approximately 720,000 distinct CDR3 sequences listed, 18% were seen once; the top ten hold around 17%. The specimen sequenced was blood. Receptors were obtained from a woman aged 50 to 60 with Graves' hyperthyroidism that later progressed to Graves' ophthalmopathy.

The chain is built from TRBV12-3 or TRBV12-4 and TRBJ2-3; tentatively, D is TRBD1 or TRBD2 (6 bases each). The CDR3 totals 14 residues. V lost 8 bases, J lost 0 bases, and 12 bases lay in between. CDR3 sequence reads: CASRGTSSTDTQYF. The DNA of the CDR3 is TGTGCCAGCCGCGGGACATCTAGCACAGATACGCAGTATTTT.

The CDR3 reads CASTHRTANYGYTF. CDR3 coding DNA: TGTGCCAGCACCCATCGGACAGCTAACTATGGCTACACCTTC. The rearrangement links TRBV6-1 to TRBJ1-2, with D possibly TRBD1 on 6 matching bases. There are 14 residues in the CDR3. Per the germline V gene, CDR1 is MNHNS and CDR2 is SASEGT. Trimming cost V 7 bases and J 0 bases, with 12 bases left between them.

This clonotype appeared many times. This sequence joins TRBV6-1 and TRBJ1-1; D is unresolved. Germline V CDR1 and CDR2: MNHNS, SASEGT. The CDR3 consists of 13 residues. Trimming cost V 6 bases and J 1 base, with 9 bases left between them. CDR3: CASSNTQNTEAFF. Written as DNA, the CDR3 is TGTGCCAGCAGCAACACACAGAACACTGAAGCTTTCTTT.

This clonotype turned up a few times. The rearrangement uses TRBV2 and TRBJ1-6, with D maybe TRBD1 (5 bases). This CDR3 is 15 amino acids long. Trimming shortened V by 1 base and J by 9 bases, and 13 bases separated the two germline ends. Germline V gene lookup returns CDR1 SNHLY and CDR2 FYNNEI. The chain's CDR3 is CASSEGRVDRSPLHF. Written as DNA, the CDR3 is TGTGCCAGCAGTGAAGGCAGGGTTGATCGTTCACCCCTCCACTTT.

This clonotype was seen just once. The chain links TRBV29-1 to TRBJ2-5, with D perhaps matching TRBD2 (5 bases). Germline CDR1 SQVTM, CDR2 ANQGSEA. This CDR3 region has 14 residues. The ends were cut back, 6 bases at V and 5 bases at J, with 19 bases in the middle. The CDR3 DNA is TGCAGCGTCCGAGCCCGGGGATTAGGGGAGACCCAGTACTTC. It codes for CSVRARGLGETQYF.

In its sample, this clonotype was seen a few times. The gene calls are TRBV6-1 and TRBJ2-1; TRBD2 aligns across 12 bases. The germline V gene encodes CDR1 MNHNS and CDR2 SASEGT. This CDR3 is 18 amino acids long. Unmatched junction bases numbered 16, after V lost 5 bases and J lost 8 bases. The CDR3 bases are TGTGCCAGCAGTCTCACTATCCAGCTAGCGGGGGGGCCGGATGAGCAGTTCTTC. This translates into CASSLTIQLAGGPDEQFF.

The chain couples TRBV12-3 or TRBV12-4 to TRBJ2-5, with 8 bases aligning to TRBD2. There are 15 residues in the CDR3. The V and J ends lost 7 bases and 4 bases, in that order; junction bases with no gene match: 11. The CDR3 region has the DNA TGTGCCAGCACCTTCGACGGGGGGGCCCCAGAGACCCAGTACTTC. Its translation is CASTFDGGAPETQYF.

Many counts were recorded for this clonotype. The chain has TRBV5-1 and TRBJ1-1; 7 bases map to TRBD1. The germline CDR1 and CDR2 sequences are SGHRS and YFSETQ. The CDR3 runs to 12 residues. V lost 1 base and J lost 7; bases outside the gene matches: 1. CDR3 protein: CASSLWTGEAFF. The DNA of the CDR3 is TGCGCCAGCAGCTTGTGGACAGGTGAAGCTTTCTTT.

This clonotype has a count of ten or more. The J gene is TRBJ1-2, the V gene TRBV27, with 9 bases lining up with TRBD1. The CDR3 length is 19 residues. CDR1 is MNHEY, CDR2 SMNVEV, per germline (reference sequence). J gave up 3 bases and V 8 bases, and 22 bases lay outside the gene matches. The CDR3 is CASFTLTGTGLPGYYGYTF. CDR3 nucleotide sequence: TGTGCCAGCTTCACCTTGACCGGGACAGGGCTCCCTGGTTACTATGGCTACACCTTC.

This clonotype was picked up many times. This rearrangement joins TRBV10-3 to TRBJ1-2, with D unresolved. The CDR3 runs to 12 residues. Trimming cost V 3 bases and J 8 bases, with 10 bases left between them. Germline-derived CDR1 and CDR2 are ENHRY and SYGVKD. The CDR3 spells CAISDGGRGYTF. Written as DNA, the CDR3 is TGTGCCATCAGTGATGGAGGAAGGGGCTACACCTTC.

This clonotype appeared a few times. This chain links TRBV19 with TRBJ2-6; D is undetermined. Trimming cost V 3 bases and J 1 base, with 7 bases left between them. Germline CDR1 LNHDA, CDR2 SQIVND (reference sequence). CDR3 length: 15 amino acids. The CDR3 region is CASSILQSGANVLTF. In nucleotides, the CDR3 is TGTGCCAGTAGTATCCTACAGTCTGGGGCCAACGTCCTGACTTTC.

The J gene is TRBJ1-3, the V gene TRBV6-2 or TRBV6-3; a weak D match, TRBD1 (6 bases). V lost 2 bases and J 7 bases, leaving 21 bases between the germline ends. This CDR3 is built from 17 residues. Germline CDR1 reads MNHEY; CDR2 reads SVGEGT. The CDR3 protein is CASSYPTRTVRRNTIYF. The CDR3 coding sequence is TGTGCCAGCAGTTACCCAACTCGGACAGTCCGTCGGAACACCATATATTTT.

This clonotype has at least ten counts. V is TRBV28 and J is TRBJ2-1, with 10 nucleotides matching TRBD2. The CDR3 sequence is 14 residues long. V lost 5 bases, J lost 8 bases, and 6 bases stayed unmatched. Germline V lookup: CDR1 MDHEN, CDR2 SYDVKM. This CDR3 reads CASSPSLAGYEQFF. In nucleotides, the CDR3 is TGTGCCAGCAGTCCCTCACTAGCGGGGTATGAGCAGTTCTTC.

The genes are TRBV20-1 and TRBJ2-2, with 7 bases identical to TRBD1. The V and J ends lost 3 bases and 3 bases, in that order; junction bases with no gene match: 1. The CDR3 length is 13 residues. Germline V gene lookup returns CDR1 DFQATT and CDR2 SNEGSKA (reference sequence). CDR3 protein: CSASDRDTGELFF. As DNA, the CDR3 is TGCAGTGCTAGTGACAGGGACACCGGGGAGCTGTTTTTT.

This clonotype was seen a few times. The chain carries TRBV24-1 and TRBJ2-2; weak D call: TRBD1 (5 bases). V lost 9 bases, J lost 1 base, and 17 bases lay in between. The CDR3 contains 16 residues. Germline-derived CDR1 and CDR2 are KGHDR and SFDVKD. The CDR3 sequence: CATGKKGAENTGELFF. CDR3 nucleotides: TGTGCCACCGGAAAAAAAGGGGCCGAGAACACCGGGGAGCTGTTTTTT.

With respect to this clonotype: A much larger clonotype is one base distant, so this may be a read error. The rearrangement joins TRBV20-1 to TRBJ2-7; the D is unclear. Trimming cost V 0 bases and J 8 bases, with 8 bases left between them. CDR1 DFQATT and CDR2 SNEGSKA come from the germline V gene (reference sequence). The CDR3 totals 11 residues. This chain's CDR3 is CSARELLQQYF. Here the CDR3 DNA reads TGCAGTGCTAGAGAGCTCCTCCAGCAGTACTTC.

This clonotype occurred many times. The genes are TRBV20-1 and TRBJ2-1; D gene ambiguous. Trimming left V 6 bases short and J 9 bases short, with 9 bases between. CDR3 length: 10 residues. From germline, CDR1 is DFQATT and CDR2 SNEGSKA (reference sequence). The CDR3 spells CSASVVEQFF. CDR3 in DNA: TGCAGTGCGAGTGTGGTTGAGCAGTTCTTC.

This clonotype was seen at least ten times. J is TRBJ1-1 and V is TRBV5-5, with TRBD1 matching over 8 bases. V trimming: 4 bases; J trimming: 0 bases; junction bases outside the gene matches: 5. This CDR3 is 15 amino acids long. Germline CDR1 reads SGHKS; CDR2 reads YYEKEE (reference sequence). DNA for the CDR3: TGTGCCAGCAGCCCAACGGACAGGGTGAACACTGAAGCTTTCTTT. Its translation is CASSPTDRVNTEAFF.

A few counts support this clonotype. The chain uses TRBV6-1 and TRBJ1-5, with D perhaps matching TRBD1 (6 bases). Germline CDR1 reads MNHNS; CDR2 reads SASEGT. Trimming pared 8 bases from V and 0 bases from J, leaving 17 bases between. The CDR3 consists of 16 residues. CDR3 region: CASGPGQSYSNQPQHF. CDR3 in DNA: TGTGCCAGCGGACCAGGACAGTCCTATAGCAATCAGCCCCAGCATTTT.

This clonotype was counted many times. The CDR3 is CASSYKLNTEAFF. CDR3 sequence (DNA): TGTGCCAGCAGTTACAAGTTAAACACTGAAGCTTTCTTT. This rearrangement joins TRBV11-3 to TRBJ1-1; D remains unclear. The germline CDR1 and CDR2 sequences are SGHNT and YENEEA. The CDR3 totals 13 residues. Trimming pared 6 bases from V and 2 bases from J, leaving 10 bases between.

This clonotype was seen at least ten times. V usage is TRBV12-3 or TRBV12-4 and J usage is TRBJ1-1; 7 positions agree with TRBD1. The J segment lost 4 bases and the V segment lost 7 bases, leaving 6 bases of the junction unmatched. The CDR3 sequence is 13 residues long. CDR3 coding DNA: TGTGCCAGCACCCCGACAGGGCCCACTGAAGCTTTCTTT. This codes for CASTPTGPTEAFF.

At least ten counts were recorded for this clonotype. V is TRBV18 and J is TRBJ1-2; no definite D call. The V end lost 0 bases, the J end lost 5 bases, and 13 bases lay between the germline ends. Per germline, CDR1 KGHSH and CDR2 LQKENI. The CDR3 is 15 amino acids. CDR3 protein: CASSPPLAGRYGYTF. DNA for the CDR3: TGTGCCAGCTCACCACCCTTGGCAGGCCGATATGGCTACACCTTC. Combining the CDR3 with reference TRBV18 and TRBJ1-2 gives the whole variable domain NAGVMQNPRHLVRRRGQEARLRCSPMKGHSHVYWYRQLPEEGLKFMVYLQKENIIDESGMPKERFSAEFPKEGPSILRIQQVVRGDSAAYFCASSPPLAGRYGYTFGSGTRLTVV.

This clonotype showed up many times. The CDR3 sequence: CASSQDGQGGYGYTF. The DNA for the CDR3 is TGTGCCAGCAGCCAAGACGGCCAGGGAGGGTATGGCTACACCTTC. The chain joins TRBV3-1 to TRBJ1-2, with D perhaps TRBD1 (5 bases). Germline values: CDR1 LGHDT, CDR2 YNNKEL (reference sequence). V lost 0 bases, J lost 5 bases, and 13 bases lay in between. The CDR3 consists of 15 residues.